One sample yielded the 13 T cell receptor beta chains listed below, sequenced in a study of identical twins. From the 5' RACE reads, TCRdb called clonotypes with MiXCR, one entry per CDR3 protein. The sample has roughly 1,500,000 distinct CDR3 sequences; under 35% are singletons. The sample comprised cord blood. The source of these receptors is a newborn girl in good health.

This chain connects TRBV12-3 or TRBV12-4 to TRBJ2-4; 12 bases are a match to TRBD2. V lost 7 bases to trimming and J lost 13 bases; unmatched junction nucleotides: 11. CDR3 size: 14 residues. The CDR3 region is CASTLAGGPGEQYF. The CDR3 bases are TGTGCCAGCACCCTAGCGGGAGGGCCTGGTGAGCAGTACTTC.

This CDR3 is CASSLGPGLRDTQYF. In DNA, the CDR3 is TGTGCCAGCAGCTTAGGTCCAGGGTTGAGGGATACGCAGTATTTT. The chain links TRBV11-3 to TRBJ2-3; weak D call: TRBD1 (5 bases). CDR1 is SGHNT, CDR2 YENEEA, per germline. This CDR3 is 15 amino acids long. Trimming took 1 base from V and 6 from J, leaving 14 bases between them.

This chain uses TRBV28 with TRBJ1-1, with D maybe TRBD1 (5 bases). This CDR3 has 14 residues. The germline V gene has CDR1 MDHEN and CDR2 SYDVKM. Trimming shortened V by 5 bases and J by 4 bases, and 14 bases separated the two germline ends. The chain's CDR3 is CASSPGGGATEAFF. CDR3 sequence (DNA): TGTGCCAGCAGTCCCGGCGGAGGGGCCACTGAAGCTTTCTTT.

This clonotype has more than one count but fewer than ten. The J gene is TRBJ2-7, the V gene TRBV4-1; 8 nucleotides line up with TRBD2. Trimming removed 0 bases from V and 7 bases from J; junction bases left unmatched: 11. The CDR3 consists of 16 residues. Germline V CDR1 and CDR2: MGHRA, YSYEKL. As DNA, the CDR3 is TGCGCCAGCAGCCAAGATGAGGTAGCGGGGATCAATGAGCAGTACTTC. Its protein is CASSQDEVAGINEQYF.

Remarks on this clonotype: A read error may explain this, as a much larger clone is one base away. This sequence joins TRBV20-1 and TRBJ1-4; 9 bases line up with TRBD1. Trimming took 5 bases from V and 8 from J; bases not matched to a gene: 12. The CDR3 totals 15 residues. The germline gives CDR1 DFQATT, CDR2 SNEGSKA (reference sequence). The CDR3 DNA reads as TGCAGTGCTGGGCCCCGGGACAGGGATCAAGAAAAACTGTTTTTT. Residues: CSAGPRDRDQEKLFF.

This chain joins TRBV20-1 and TRBJ2-1, with a weak D call TRBD2 (5 bases). Trimming stripped 0 bases from V and 12 bases from J, with 12 bases between. The CDR3 extends over 12 amino acids. CDR1 and CDR2 (germline): DFQATT, SNEGSKA (reference sequence). The CDR3 sequence: CSARDLGRGQFF. The CDR3 coding sequence is TGCAGTGCTAGAGACCTAGGGAGAGGGCAGTTCTTC.

This clonotype turned up a few times. This may arise from a read error, as a much more abundant clone is one base away. The chain links TRBV5-6 to TRBJ2-7; 7 bases map to TRBD2. The CDR3 extends over 12 amino acids. Germline CDR1 is SGHDT and CDR2 is YYEEEE. J gave up 2 bases and V 6 bases, and 2 bases lay outside the gene matches. CDR3 in amino acids: CASKRGPYEQYF. CDR3 coding DNA: TGTGCCAGCAAGCGGGGCCCCTACGAGCAGTACTTC. Complete variable domain (other parts from reference TRBV5-6 and TRBJ2-7): DAGVTQSPTHLIKTRGQQVTLRCSPKSGHDTVSWYQQALGQGPQFIFQYYEEEERQRGNFPDRFSGHQFPNYSSELNVNALLLGDSALYLCASKRGPYEQYFGPGTRLTVT.

The chain links TRBV6-2 or TRBV6-3 to TRBJ2-1; 8 bases map to TRBD2. The CDR3 extends over 17 amino acids. Losses at the gene ends were 6 bases for V and 7 bases for J; bases not matched to a gene: 17. Germline CDR1 MNHEY, CDR2 SVGEGT. CDR3 sequence reads: CASSLLVRAGEGNEQFF. In nucleotides, the CDR3 is TGTGCCAGCAGCCTCCTTGTAAGAGCGGGAGAGGGAAATGAGCAGTTCTTC.

The chain employs TRBV12-3 or TRBV12-4 and TRBJ1-5; 7 nucleotides agree with TRBD1. With 6 bases clipped from V and 9 bases from J, the junction kept 5 bases outside the gene matches. The CDR3 consists of 12 residues. CDR3 protein: CASRIDRAPQHF. The CDR3 DNA follows: TGTGCCAGCAGGATCGACAGGGCGCCCCAGCATTTT.

Many counts were recorded for this clonotype. V gene TRBV24-1 combines with J gene TRBJ2-3, with 13 bases aligning to TRBD2. CDR1 KGHDR and CDR2 SFDVKD come from the germline V gene. This CDR3 comprises 17 residues. The J segment lost 0 bases and the V segment lost 4 bases, leaving 3 bases of the junction unmatched. CDR3 sequence (DNA): TGTGCCACCAGTGAACCGGGACTAGCGGGGAGCACAGATACGCAGTATTTT. This encodes CATSEPGLAGSTDTQYF.

This clonotype has a count of ten or more. The chain carries TRBV12-3 or TRBV12-4 and TRBJ1-2, with a weak D call TRBD1 (6 bases). The CDR3 has 13 amino acids. The V and J ends lost 6 bases and 6 bases respectively, with 14 bases between them. CDR3 loop: CASSLYRDDGYTF. The CDR3 nucleotides read TGTGCCAGCAGCCTATACAGGGACGATGGCTACACCTTC.

Only a few counts were recorded for this clonotype. The chain joins TRBV7-9 to TRBJ2-3; 13 nucleotides match TRBD2. After removal of 5 bases from V and 4 bases from J, the junction contained 9 bases not matched to a gene. The CDR3 spans 17 residues. Germline V gives CDR1 SEHNR, CDR2 FQNEAQ (reference sequence). The CDR3 sequence: CASSTRTSGRRPDTQYF. DNA for the CDR3: TGTGCCAGCAGCACACGGACTAGCGGGAGACGGCCAGATACGCAGTATTTT.

This clonotype was observed a handful of times. The chain links TRBV20-1 to TRBJ2-1; the D is unclear. The germline gives CDR1 DFQATT, CDR2 SNEGSKA (reference sequence). The CDR3 consists of 16 residues. Trimming stripped 0 bases from V and 2 bases from J, with 14 bases between. CDR3: CSARESPVGPYNEQFF. CDR3 bases: TGCAGTGCTAGAGAGTCCCCGGTAGGGCCCTACAATGAGCAGTTCTTC.